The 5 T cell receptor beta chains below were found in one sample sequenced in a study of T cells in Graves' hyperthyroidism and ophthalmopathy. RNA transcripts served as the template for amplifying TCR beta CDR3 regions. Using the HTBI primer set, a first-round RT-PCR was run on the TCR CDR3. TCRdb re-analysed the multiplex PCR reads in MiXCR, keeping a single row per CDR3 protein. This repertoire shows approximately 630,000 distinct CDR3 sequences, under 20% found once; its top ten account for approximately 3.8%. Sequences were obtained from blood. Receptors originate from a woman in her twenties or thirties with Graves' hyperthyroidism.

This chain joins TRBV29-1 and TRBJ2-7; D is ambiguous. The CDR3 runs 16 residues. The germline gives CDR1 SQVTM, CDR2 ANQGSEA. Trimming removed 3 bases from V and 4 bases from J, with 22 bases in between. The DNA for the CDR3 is TGCAGCGTTGAGTCGGTTCGGCTACCCTTCGGGTACGAGCAGTACTTC. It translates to CSVESVRLPFGYEQYF.

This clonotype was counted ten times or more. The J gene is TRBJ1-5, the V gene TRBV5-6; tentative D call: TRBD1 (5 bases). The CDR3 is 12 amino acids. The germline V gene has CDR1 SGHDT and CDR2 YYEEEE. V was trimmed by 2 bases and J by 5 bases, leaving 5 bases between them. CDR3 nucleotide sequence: TGTGCCAGCAGCTTAGGGGATCAGCCCCAGCATTTT. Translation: CASSLGDQPQHF.

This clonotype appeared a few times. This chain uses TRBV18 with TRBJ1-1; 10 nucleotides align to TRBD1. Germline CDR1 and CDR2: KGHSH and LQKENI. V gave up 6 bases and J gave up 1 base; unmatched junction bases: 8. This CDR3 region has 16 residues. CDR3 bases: TGTGCCAGCTCGCAGAGACAGGGGGCGCAGAACACTGAAGCTTTCTTT. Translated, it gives CASSQRQGAQNTEAFF.

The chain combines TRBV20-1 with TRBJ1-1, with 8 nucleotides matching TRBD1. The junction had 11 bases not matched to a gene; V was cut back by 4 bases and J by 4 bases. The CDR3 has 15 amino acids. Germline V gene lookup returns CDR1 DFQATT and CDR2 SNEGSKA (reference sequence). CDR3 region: CSAIGGVQGVTEAFF. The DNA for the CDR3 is TGCAGTGCTATCGGAGGGGTACAGGGGGTCACTGAAGCTTTCTTT.

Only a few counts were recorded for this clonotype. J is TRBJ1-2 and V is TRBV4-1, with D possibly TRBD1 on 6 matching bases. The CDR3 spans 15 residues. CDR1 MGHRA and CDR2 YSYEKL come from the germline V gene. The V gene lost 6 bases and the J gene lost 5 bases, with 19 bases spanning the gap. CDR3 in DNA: TGCGCCAGCAGGACCCGGGACACCTTTTCATATGGCTACACCTTC. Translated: CASRTRDTFSYGYTF.